These 22 T cell receptor beta chains came from one sample sequenced in a study of shared T cell receptors in the human thymus. Assay: immunoSEQ multiplex PCR; the TCRdb copy retains only in-frame clones and omits some. In the table there are 700,000 or so clones, roughly 85% of which are singletons. These data were also reused for a study on human thymus T cells.

Specimen: thymocytes. These receptors were collected from a girl in the first two years of life with a congenital heart defect.

V is TRBV5-1 and J is TRBJ2-7; D is possibly TRBD2 (7 bases). The CDR3 has 14 residues. In germline, CDR1 is SGHRS, CDR2 YFSETQ. Trimming shortened V by 4 bases and J by 1 base, and 12 bases separated the two germline ends. The CDR3 nucleotides are TGCGCCAGCAGCAGGGGGGGTAGGTCCTACGAGCAGTACTTC. Translation: CASSRGGRSYEQYF.

V is TRBV10-3 and J is TRBJ1-5; TRBD1 aligns across 7 bases. Germline CDR1 reads ENHRY; CDR2 reads SYGVKD. The CDR3 sequence is 14 residues long. Losses at the gene ends were 6 bases for V and 6 bases for J; bases not matched to a gene: 8. CDR3 in DNA: TGTGCCATCAGCCGACAGGGTAAGAGTCAGCCCCAGCATTTT. It is translated as CAISRQGKSQPQHF.

This clone was recorded only once. V usage is TRBV10-1 and J usage is TRBJ2-3, with a tentative D call TRBD2 (6 bases). Germline values: CDR1 WNHNN, CDR2 SYGVQD (reference sequence). Trimming pared 2 bases from V and 3 bases from J, leaving 24 bases between. CDR3 length: 19 amino acids. CDR3 region: CASSERSSGLPLLTDTQYF. DNA for the CDR3: TGCGCCAGCAGTGAGCGGTCGTCGGGACTCCCACTACTAACAGATACGCAGTATTTT.

This clone has just a few counts. The genes are TRBV18 and TRBJ1-5; possible D gene TRBD1, 5 bases. The CDR3 extends over 15 amino acids. Germline V gene sequence: CDR1 KGHSH, CDR2 LQKENI. Trimming took 3 bases from V and 5 from J, leaving 14 bases between them. The CDR3 protein is CASSPTTVNDQPQHF. In DNA form, the CDR3 reads TGTGCCAGCTCACCGACGACAGTTAACGATCAGCCCCAGCATTTT.

The chain carries TRBV19 and TRBJ1-5, with 7 bases matching TRBD1. J was trimmed by 6 bases and V by 5 bases; bases with no gene match: 10. The germline gives CDR1 LNHDA, CDR2 SQIVND (reference sequence). The CDR3 length is 15 residues. DNA for the CDR3: TGTGCCAGTAGTCGTGGACAGGCCAGGCGTCAGCCCCAGCATTTT. It codes for CASSRGQARRQPQHF.

Here the CDR3 reads CASSVGQGQGGSRQYF. In nucleotides, the CDR3 is TGTGCCAGCAGCGTTGGCCAGGGACAGGGGGGCTCACGGCAGTACTTC. V and J are TRBV5-6 and TRBJ2-7; 11 positions agree with TRBD1. Germline assignment: CDR1 SGHDT and CDR2 YYEEEE. After removal of 4 bases from V and 9 bases from J, the junction contained 15 bases not matched to a gene. This CDR3 contains 16 residues.

About this clone: Other DNA sequences in this specimen translate into the identical CDR3. This chain links TRBV4-3 with TRBJ1-1, with TRBD1 matching 7 bases. The CDR3 length is 13 residues. V was pared by 3 bases and J by 3 bases, with 1 base of the junction left unmatched. Germline assignment: CDR1 LGHNA and CDR2 YSLEER. The CDR3 bases are TGCGCCAGCAGCCAGGGGACAGACACTGAAGCTTTCTTT. This codes for CASSQGTDTEAFF.

The chain uses TRBV7-6 and TRBJ1-1; D call uncertain. CDR3 length: 12 amino acids. The V end was cut by 3 bases, the J end by 7 bases, with 9 bases between. Per germline, CDR1 SGHVS and CDR2 FNYEAQ. DNA of the CDR3: TGTGCCAGCAGCTTGTCCGGTAGTGAAGCTTTCTTT. Its protein product is CASSLSGSEAFF.

The chain couples TRBV11-2 to TRBJ1-6; 8 nucleotides agree with TRBD1. The CDR3 has 18 amino acids. V lost 5 bases and J lost 6; bases outside the gene matches: 15. Germline V CDR1 and CDR2: SGHAT, FQNNGV. This CDR3 reads CASSHDRGTDAGNSPLHF. Written as DNA, the CDR3 is TGTGCCAGCAGCCACGACAGGGGAACCGATGCGGGTAATTCACCCCTCCACTTT.

The chain combines TRBV19 with TRBJ1-1; 10 bases map to TRBD1. Germline values: CDR1 LNHDA, CDR2 SQIVND (reference sequence). The J segment lost 1 base and the V segment lost 1 base, leaving 12 bases of the junction unmatched. The CDR3 length is 19 residues. CDR3 protein: CASSIVRGRQGARNTEAFF. The CDR3 region has the DNA TGTGCCAGTAGTATAGTTCGGGGAAGACAGGGGGCCAGGAACACTGAAGCTTTCTTT.

The chain joins TRBV13 to TRBJ2-1; 10 nucleotides match TRBD2. The ends lost 1 base at V and 1 base at J; junction bases unmatched: 16. The germline V gene encodes CDR1 PRHDT and CDR2 FYEKMQ (reference sequence). The CDR3 spans 21 residues. The CDR3 spells CASSLVSSGGAAGPSYNEQFF. In nucleotides, the CDR3 is TGTGCCAGCAGCTTAGTGTCGAGCGGGGGGGCCGCGGGCCCTTCCTACAATGAGCAGTTCTTC.

The rearrangement joins TRBV30 to TRBJ2-5, with a weak D call TRBD1 (6 bases). CDR1 is GTSNPN, CDR2 SVGIG, per germline (reference sequence). V was pared by 0 bases and J by 4 bases, with 9 bases between. The CDR3 extends over 13 amino acids. CDR3 loop: CAWSVGRGETQYF. The CDR3 nucleotides read TGTGCCTGGAGTGTGGGCAGGGGAGAGACCCAGTACTTC. The full variable domain, with the rest looked up from reference TRBV30 and TRBJ2-5, is SQTIHQWPATLVQPVGSPLSLECTVEGTSNPNLYWYRQAAGRGLQLLFYSVGIGQISSEVPQNLSASRPQDRQFILSSKKLLLSDSGFYLCAWSVGRGETQYFGPGTRLLVL.

A single count supports this clone. The chain uses TRBV9 and TRBJ1-5; D possibly corresponds to TRBD1 (6 bases). V was cut by 3 bases and J by 4 bases, with 17 bases left in between. CDR3 length: 16 amino acids. Germline CDR1 reads SGDLS; CDR2 reads YYNGEE. The CDR3 nucleotides read TGTGCCAGCAGCGGCCGCTTAGGGGGTGGGAATCAGCCCCAGCATTTT. Its translation is CASSGRLGGGNQPQHF.

This chain connects TRBV25-1 to TRBJ2-5, with 8 bases identical to TRBD1. In germline, CDR1 is MGHDK, CDR2 SYGVNS. CDR3 length: 15 residues. V dropped 4 bases and J dropped 5; count of bases not matched to a gene: 9. CDR3: CASSAWDRRGETQYF. For the CDR3, the DNA is TGTGCCAGCAGTGCATGGGACAGGCGAGGGGAGACCCAGTACTTC.

The chain has TRBV4-3 and TRBJ1-4; D possibly corresponds to TRBD1 (5 bases). The CDR3 runs to 14 residues. V was cut by 0 bases and J by 7 bases, with 9 bases left in between. CDR1 and CDR2 (germline): LGHNA, YSLEER. The CDR3 DNA follows: TGCGCCAGCAGCCAAGATAGGGGAGGTGAAAAACTGTTTTTT. This encodes CASSQDRGGEKLFF.

This CDR3 is CASSPGVSSSYNSPLHF. DNA for the CDR3: TGTGCCAGCAGTCCCGGGGTTTCGAGCTCCTATAATTCACCCCTCCACTTT. J is TRBJ1-6 and V is TRBV28; no definite D call. There are 17 residues in the CDR3. CDR1 and CDR2 (germline): MDHEN, SYDVKM. With 5 bases removed from V and 0 bases from J, the gap between germline ends came to 14 bases.

With regard to this clone: A junction end diverges from the germline sequence, so it may reflect a read error. The chain combines TRBV7-7 with TRBJ2-7, with D hard to call. The germline gives CDR1 SSHAT, CDR2 FNYEAQ (reference sequence). The length of the CDR3 is 13 residues. CDR3 loop: CASSPRVGYEQYF. Written as DNA, the CDR3 is TGTGCTAGCAGCCCCCGGGTCGGGTACGAGCAGTACTTC.

The chain carries TRBV5-4 and TRBJ1-1; 10 positions agree with TRBD1. The length of the CDR3 is 17 residues. V lost 4 bases and J lost 3; bases outside the gene matches: 12. The germline V gene has CDR1 SGHNT and CDR2 YYREEE (reference sequence). DNA of the CDR3: TGTGCCAGCAGCGCATCCCGGGACAGGGGAAAAGACACTGAAGCTTTCTTT. This encodes CASSASRDRGKDTEAFF. The whole variable domain, remainder taken from reference TRBV5-4 and TRBJ1-1, is ETGVTQSPTHLIKTRGQQVTLRCSSQSGHNTVSWYQQALGQGPQFIFQYYREEENGRGNFPPRFSGLQFPNYSSELNVNALELDDSALYLCASSASRDRGKDTEAFFGQGTRLTVV.

This clone has only a few counts. CDR3 in amino acids: CASSSKHGQEETQYF. The CDR3 DNA follows: TGTGCCAGCAGTTCCAAACACGGACAGGAAGAGACCCAGTACTTC. The chain couples TRBV28 to TRBJ2-5; 7 bases are a match to TRBD1. Losses at the gene ends were 4 bases for V and 3 bases for J; bases not matched to a gene: 8. CDR3 length equals 15 residues. Germline V gene lookup returns CDR1 MDHEN and CDR2 SYDVKM.

Comment on this clone: A junction end diverges from the germline sequence, so it may reflect a read error. The same CDR3 can be traced to other DNA sequences in this sample. The rearrangement links TRBV4-1 to TRBJ1-6; D is unclear. Germline V gene lookup returns CDR1 MGHRA and CDR2 YSYEKL. The CDR3 sequence is 20 residues long. CDR3 sequence: CASSLAEEFWRRENNSPLHF. The CDR3 DNA follows: TGCGCCAGCAGCCTGGCAGAAGAGTTTTGGCGACGGGAGAATAATTCCCCCCTCCACTTT.

The chain combines TRBV28 with TRBJ1-1; the D is unclear. Germline CDR1 is MDHEN and CDR2 is SYDVKM. V gave up 9 bases and J gave up 3 bases, with 8 bases separating them. There are 11 residues in the CDR3. CDR3 sequence: CASCVHTEAFF. For the CDR3, the DNA is TGTGCCAGTTGCGTTCACACTGAAGCTTTCTTT.

V usage is TRBV2 and J usage is TRBJ2-2, with 8 positions matching TRBD1. Germline CDR1 and CDR2: SNHLY and FYNNEI. The CDR3 is 16 amino acids. The V gene end was trimmed by 6 bases and the J gene end by 0 bases; junction bases not matched to a gene: 6. The CDR3 bases are TGTGCCAGCAGGAAACGGACAGGGTCGAACACCGGGGAGCTGTTTTTT. It translates to CASRKRTGSNTGELFF.